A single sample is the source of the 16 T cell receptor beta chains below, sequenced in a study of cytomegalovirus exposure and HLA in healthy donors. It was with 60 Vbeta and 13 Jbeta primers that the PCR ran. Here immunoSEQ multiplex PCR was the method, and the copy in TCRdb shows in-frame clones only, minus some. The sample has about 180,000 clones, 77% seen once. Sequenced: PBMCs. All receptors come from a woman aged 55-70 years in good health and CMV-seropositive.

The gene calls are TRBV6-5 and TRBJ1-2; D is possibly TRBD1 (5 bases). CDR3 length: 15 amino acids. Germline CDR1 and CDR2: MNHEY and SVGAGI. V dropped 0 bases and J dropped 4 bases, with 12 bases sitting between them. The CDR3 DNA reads TGTGCCAGCAGTTACTCGACACAGGCGGCCTATGGCTACACCTTC. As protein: CASSYSTQAAYGYTF.

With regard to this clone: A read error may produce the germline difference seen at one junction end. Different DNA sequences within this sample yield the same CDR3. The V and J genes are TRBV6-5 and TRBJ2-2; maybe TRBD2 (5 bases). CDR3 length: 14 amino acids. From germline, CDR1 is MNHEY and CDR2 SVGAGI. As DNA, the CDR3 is TGCGCCAGCACCCGGACGGGCGGGACCGGGGAGCTGTTTTTT. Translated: CASTRTGGTGELFF.

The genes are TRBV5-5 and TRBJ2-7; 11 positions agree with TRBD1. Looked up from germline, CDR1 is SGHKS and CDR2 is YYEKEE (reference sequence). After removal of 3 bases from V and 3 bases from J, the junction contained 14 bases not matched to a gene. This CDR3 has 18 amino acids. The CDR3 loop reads CASSYRVTRTGGYYEQYF. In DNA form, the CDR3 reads TGTGCCAGCAGCTACAGAGTAACCCGGACAGGGGGCTACTACGAGCAGTACTTC.

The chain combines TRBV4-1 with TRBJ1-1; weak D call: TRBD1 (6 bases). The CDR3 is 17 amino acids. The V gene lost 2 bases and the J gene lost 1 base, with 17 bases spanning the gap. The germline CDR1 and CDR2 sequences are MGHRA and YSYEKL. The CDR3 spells CASSQPPGTIPNTEAFF. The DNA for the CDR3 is TGCGCCAGCAGCCAACCCCCCGGGACAATTCCGAACACTGAAGCTTTCTTT.

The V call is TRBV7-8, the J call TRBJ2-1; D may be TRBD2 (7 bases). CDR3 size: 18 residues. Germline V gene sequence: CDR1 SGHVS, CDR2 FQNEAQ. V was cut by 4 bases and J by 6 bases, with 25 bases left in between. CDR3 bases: TGTGCCAGCAGCTCTCAGGCGGGGGCTCGGGACTGGGGCAATGAGCAGTTCTTC. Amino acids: CASSSQAGARDWGNEQFF. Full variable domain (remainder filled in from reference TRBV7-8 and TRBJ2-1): GAGVSQSPRYKVAKRGQDVALRCDPISGHVSLFWYQQALGQGPEFLTYFQNEAQLDKSGLPSDRFFAERPEGSVSTLKIQRTQQEDSAVYLCASSSQAGARDWGNEQFFGPGTRLTVL.

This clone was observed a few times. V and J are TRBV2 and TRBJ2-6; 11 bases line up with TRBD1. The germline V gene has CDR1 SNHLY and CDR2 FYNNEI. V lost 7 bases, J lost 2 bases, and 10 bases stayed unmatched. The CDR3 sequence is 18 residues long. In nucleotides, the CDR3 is TGTGCCAGCACCCAGGGACAGGGGGTTTTTCCTGGGGCCAACGTCCTGACTTTC. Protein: CASTQGQGVFPGANVLTF.

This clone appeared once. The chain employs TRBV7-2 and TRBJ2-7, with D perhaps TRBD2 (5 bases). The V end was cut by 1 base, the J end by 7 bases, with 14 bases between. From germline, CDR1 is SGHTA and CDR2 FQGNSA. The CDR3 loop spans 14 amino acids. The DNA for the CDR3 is TGTGCCAGCAGCTTAGGGGCGCGGGTAGGGGAGCAGTACTTC. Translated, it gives CASSLGARVGEQYF.

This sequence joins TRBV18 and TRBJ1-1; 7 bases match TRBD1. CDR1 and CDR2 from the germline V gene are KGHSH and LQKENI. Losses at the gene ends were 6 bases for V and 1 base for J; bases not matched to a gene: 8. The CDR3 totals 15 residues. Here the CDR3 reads CASSAVKGANTEAFF. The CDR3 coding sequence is TGTGCCAGCTCTGCCGTCAAGGGGGCGAACACTGAAGCTTTCTTT.

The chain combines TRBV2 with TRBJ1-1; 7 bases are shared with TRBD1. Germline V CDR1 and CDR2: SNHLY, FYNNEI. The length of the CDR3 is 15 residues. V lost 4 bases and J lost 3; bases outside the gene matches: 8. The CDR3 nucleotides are TGTGCCAGCAGTGGTGAACAGGGGCTGGACACTGAAGCTTTCTTT. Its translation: CASSGEQGLDTEAFF.

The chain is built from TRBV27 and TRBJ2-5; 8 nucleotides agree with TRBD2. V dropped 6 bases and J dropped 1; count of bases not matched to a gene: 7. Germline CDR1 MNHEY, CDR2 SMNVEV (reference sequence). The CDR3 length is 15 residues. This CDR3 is CASSPQAGGQETQYF. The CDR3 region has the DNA TGTGCCAGCAGCCCCCAGGCGGGGGGCCAAGAGACCCAGTACTTC.

CDR3 nucleotides: TGTGCCAGCAGCGAGGGATCGAATCAGCCCCAGCATTTT. As protein: CASSEGSNQPQHF. The chain has TRBV2 and TRBJ1-5; no firm D call. Trimming stripped 6 bases from V and 4 bases from J, with 10 bases between. The CDR3 has 13 residues. Looked up from germline, CDR1 is SNHLY and CDR2 is FYNNEI.

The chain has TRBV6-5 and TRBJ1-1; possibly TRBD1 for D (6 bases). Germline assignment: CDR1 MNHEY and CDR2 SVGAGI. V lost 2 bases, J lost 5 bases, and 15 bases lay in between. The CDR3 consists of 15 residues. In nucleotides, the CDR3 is TGTGCCAGCAGTTACGAGGGGGGGCTAAAAACTGAAGCTTTCTTT. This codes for CASSYEGGLKTEAFF.

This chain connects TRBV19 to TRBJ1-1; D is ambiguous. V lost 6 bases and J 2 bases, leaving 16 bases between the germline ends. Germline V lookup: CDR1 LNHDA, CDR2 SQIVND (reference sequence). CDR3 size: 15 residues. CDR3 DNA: TGTGCCAGTAGCGTGTCCTCCCCGAGAAACACTGAAGCTTTCTTT. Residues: CASSVSSPRNTEAFF.

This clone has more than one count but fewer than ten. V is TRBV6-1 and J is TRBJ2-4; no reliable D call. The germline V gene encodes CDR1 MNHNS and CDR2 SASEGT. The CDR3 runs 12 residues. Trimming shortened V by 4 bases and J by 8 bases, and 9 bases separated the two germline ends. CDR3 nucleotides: TGTGCCAGCAGTGTTAGTTTACACATTCAGTACTTC. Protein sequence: CASSVSLHIQYF.

The CDR3, as DNA: TGCGCCAGCAGCTTCCCCCAAGGGGCGAAGAACACTGAAGCTTTCTTT. Its translation: CASSFPQGAKNTEAFF. The rearrangement joins TRBV5-1 to TRBJ1-1, with D possibly matching TRBD1 (5 bases). Trimming left V 2 bases short and J 1 base short, with 15 bases between. Germline V gene sequence: CDR1 SGHRS, CDR2 YFSETQ. This CDR3 spans 16 amino acids.

In nucleotides, the CDR3 is TGTGCCAGCAGCTCGCTAGCAGGAAACACCATATATTTT. Its protein is CASSSLAGNTIYF. V gene TRBV7-9 combines with J gene TRBJ1-3; D is uncertain. Trimming took off 4 bases at V and 4 bases at J, with 8 bases between the two ends. The CDR3 totals 13 residues. Looked up from germline, CDR1 is SEHNR and CDR2 is FQNEAQ (reference sequence).